The clone carrying this T cell receptor beta chain was detected only once. Trimming took 7 bases from V and 7 from J; bases not matched to a gene: 9. From germline, CDR1 is SNHLY and CDR2 FYNNEI. The CDR3 length is 13 residues. This entry comes from a study of blood T cell repertoires in COVID-19. As for the study in general: Sites across the United States, Italy and Spain contributed samples from acute and convalescent COVID-19. The cDNA or gDNA used as material had been derived from T cells, B-cell-depleted T cells, or PBMCs.

Methods used by the authors: Amplification with reference gene primers provided the estimates of nucleated cell counts. Data came from immunoSEQ multiplex PCR; TCRdb stores just in-frame clones and leaves some out. V, J and clone size were drawn from that table, and D and trimming were deduced from the DNA. Among nearly 55,000 clones, more than 70% were seen once, and the ten largest hold about 10%. Sequenced sample: peripheral blood. The sequence was obtained from an older man with active COVID-19. This chain joins TRBV2 and TRBJ1-1; 7 positions agree with TRBD1. Written as DNA, the CDR3 is TGTGCCAGCACACTACAGGGGAAGGGTGAAGCTTTCTTT. It is translated as CASTLQGKGEAFF.